Below are 3 T cell receptor beta chains sequenced from a single sample in a study of response to subunit inactivated influenza vaccine. TCRdb used MiXCR to reprocess the RT-PCR reads, holding one entry per CDR3 protein. Of just over 300,000 distinct CDR3 sequences in the sample, 20% to 25% were seen once. The material sequenced was PBMCs from blood, taken about 20 months after vaccination. The source is a man in his fifties or sixties who received an inactivated influenza vaccine.

This clonotype occurred a few times. The chain combines TRBV5-6 with TRBJ2-1; 11 positions match TRBD2. With 0 bases clipped from V and 4 bases from J, the junction kept 9 bases outside the gene matches. This CDR3 is 18 amino acids long. Germline-derived CDR1 and CDR2 are SGHDT and YYEEEE. CDR3 in DNA: TGTGCCAGCAGCTTGGGATCGGCTAGCGGGGGGCAATACAATGAGCAGTTCTTC. It encodes CASSLGSASGGQYNEQFF.

The J gene is TRBJ2-1, the V gene TRBV7-9; D gene ambiguous. The V gene's germline CDR1 is SEHNR and CDR2 FQNEAQ (reference sequence). The V and J ends lost 5 bases and 9 bases respectively, with 11 bases between them. CDR3 length: 12 residues. Here the CDR3 DNA reads TGTGCCAGCAGCGAAAATGTAGGTGAGCAGTTCTTC. Residues: CASSENVGEQFF.

This clonotype was seen a single time. The chain joins TRBV29-1 to TRBJ2-2; no firm D call. Trimming stripped 2 bases from V and 1 base from J, with 8 bases between. Germline CDR1 is SQVTM and CDR2 is ANQGSEA. This CDR3 region has 14 residues. The CDR3 protein is CSVEPQMNTGELFF. The CDR3 nucleotides read TGCAGCGTTGAACCACAGATGAACACCGGGGAGCTGTTTTTT.